This TCR beta chain was recovered during a study of regulatory T cells in long-lasting Graves disease. Arm-PCR of CDR3 regions and iRepertoire HTBI primers were used to build TCR beta libraries. MiXCR was run by TCRdb on the multiplex PCR reads, yielding one entry per CDR3 protein. This sample yields 350,000 to 500,000 distinct CDR3 sequences, of which less than 15% are seen a single time; roughly a sixth belongs to the top ten. Time point specified: newly diagnosed GD, antithyroid drugs for less than 3 months. RNA isolated from PBMCs was used to make the TCR library. This clonotype occurred a few times. Germline V lookup: CDR1 DFQATT, CDR2 SNEGSKA (reference sequence). Trimming cost V 4 bases and J 5 bases, with 15 bases left between them. This CDR3 is 13 amino acids long. This sample was shared with a second study, whose subject was T cells in Graves' hyperthyroidism and ophthalmopathy.

The rearrangement links TRBV20-1 to TRBJ2-7, with D possibly matching TRBD2 (6 bases). Specimen: peripheral blood mononuclear cells (PBMCs), collected at new diagnosis, from a patient treated with antithyroid drugs. The clonotype comes from a woman aged 45-59 years with Graves disease. CDR3: CSAISGSPHEQYF. In nucleotides, the CDR3 is TGCAGTGCTATATCCGGGAGTCCCCACGAGCAGTACTTC.